Here is one T cell receptor (beta chain) with its context. The record originates from a study of cytomegalovirus exposure and HLA in healthy donors. Whole-study context: As released early, the data held roughly 85 million unique TCRs from HLA-typed donors.

Germline V lookup: CDR1 SGDLS, CDR2 YYNGEE. The CDR3 loop spans 13 amino acids. With 5 bases removed from V and 3 bases from J, the gap between germline ends came to 12 bases. It was with 60 Vbeta and 13 Jbeta primers that the PCR ran. Produced via immunoSEQ multiplex PCR; TCRdb's table is partial and in-frame only. The repertoire includes roughly 63,000 clones, about three quarters of them detected once, and 20% to 30% sits in the top ten. The chain combines TRBV9 with TRBJ2-7, with unresolved D. The clonotype comes from a man in his fifties or sixties in good health and CMV-seropositive. Sequencing was carried out using PBMCs. CDR3 protein: CASSLQPNYEQYF. In DNA form, the CDR3 reads TGTGCCAGCAGTTTACAGCCTAACTACGAGCAGTACTTC.